The 21 T cell receptor beta chains given below trace back to one sample, sequenced in a study of neurological immune-mediated disorders. MiXCR, applied by TCRdb to the 5' RACE reads, yields one record per CDR3 protein. Among tens of thousands of distinct CDR3 sequences listed, 14% were seen once. Sequenced input: PBMCs. All receptors come from a woman aged 50 to 65 with HTLV-1-associated myelopathy (HAM/TSP).

The chain recombines TRBV3-1 with TRBJ2-1; no firm D call. V lost 9 bases and J 2 bases, leaving 17 bases between the germline ends. The CDR3 is made up of 15 amino acids. The V gene's germline CDR1 is LGHDT and CDR2 YNNKEL (reference sequence). CDR3 in DNA: TGTGCCAGTACAGTGACATGGATCACCTACAATGAGCAGTTCTTC. Translation gives CASTVTWITYNEQFF.

This clonotype has ten or more counts. The chain joins TRBV10-2 to TRBJ1-5, with 7 bases fitting TRBD1. Trimming removed 2 bases from V and 7 bases from J; junction bases left unmatched: 8. Germline V CDR1 and CDR2: WSHSY, SAAADI. The CDR3 extends over 15 amino acids. The CDR3 sequence: CASSEIGQGVQPQHF. In DNA, the CDR3 is TGCGCCAGCAGTGAGATAGGGCAGGGGGTCCAGCCCCAGCATTTT.

This clonotype was seen many times. The chain is built from TRBV7-2 and TRBJ2-1; 10 bases are shared with TRBD1. Losses at the gene ends were 6 bases for V and 8 bases for J; bases not matched to a gene: 16. CDR1 is SGHTA, CDR2 FQGNSA, per germline. CDR3 size: 17 residues. CDR3 protein: CASRLIPTGTGVDEQFF. CDR3 coding DNA: TGTGCCAGCAGGTTAATCCCCACCGGGACAGGGGTGGATGAGCAGTTCTTC.

This clonotype showed up many times. The chain recombines TRBV5-1 with TRBJ2-1; 9 nucleotides align to TRBD1. With V trimmed by 4 bases and J by 7 bases, 12 bases remained unmatched. This CDR3 has 16 amino acids. Germline CDR1 reads SGHRS; CDR2 reads YFSETQ. CDR3 bases: TGCGCCAGCAGCATCCTACAGGGGGCAGGGCGGAATGAGCAGTTCTTC. As protein: CASSILQGAGRNEQFF.

This clonotype was seen ten or more times. The chain recombines TRBV4-3 with TRBJ2-3; D is unclear. Trimming took 1 base from V and 0 from J, leaving 11 bases between them. This CDR3 spans 16 amino acids. Germline-derived CDR1 and CDR2 are LGHNA and YSLEER. The CDR3 spells CASSQVYSQSTDTQYF. The CDR3 DNA reads TGCGCCAGCAGCCAAGTTTATAGTCAGAGCACAGATACGCAGTATTTT.

This clonotype was recorded many times. The gene calls are TRBV18 and TRBJ2-7; a possible D gene is TRBD1 (5 bases). From germline, CDR1 is KGHSH and CDR2 LQKENI. V lost 1 base, J lost 3 bases, and 13 bases lay in between. The length of the CDR3 is 15 residues. CDR3 DNA: TGTGCCAGCTCACCACGACAGCAAGGCCGCTACGAGCAGTACTTC. It codes for CASSPRQQGRYEQYF.

This clonotype was detected ten times or more. The chain uses TRBV6-4 and TRBJ2-2; D is unclear. CDR1 is MRHNA, CDR2 SNTAGT, per germline. The CDR3 is made up of 15 amino acids. V lost 2 bases and J 3 bases, leaving 10 bases between the germline ends. CDR3 protein: CASSDHEGYTGELFF. CDR3 DNA sequence: TGTGCCAGCAGTGACCATGAAGGCTACACCGGGGAGCTGTTTTTT.

Ten or more counts support this clonotype. This chain connects TRBV12-3 or TRBV12-4 to TRBJ2-1, with D uncertain. The CDR3 spans 14 residues. The V gene lost 4 bases and the J gene lost 1 base, with 8 bases spanning the gap. CDR3 protein: CASSYDGSYNEQFF. The DNA of the CDR3 is TGTGCCAGCAGTTACGACGGTTCCTACAATGAGCAGTTCTTC.

This clonotype was seen many times. This chain uses TRBV20-1 with TRBJ1-1; no definite D call. The germline V and J ends were trimmed by 5 bases and 1 base, with 14 bases remaining between them. Looked up from germline, CDR1 is DFQATT and CDR2 is SNEGSKA (reference sequence). The CDR3 has 14 amino acids. DNA of the CDR3: TGCAGTGCTCCCCCCCGGCAGACGAACACTGAAGCTTTCTTT. It is translated as CSAPPRQTNTEAFF.

The V gene is TRBV20-1, the J gene TRBJ2-5; possible D gene TRBD2, 6 bases. This CDR3 spans 15 amino acids. Germline V gives CDR1 DFQATT, CDR2 SNEGSKA (reference sequence). Trimming cost V 1 base and J 9 bases, with 21 bases left between them. CDR3 nucleotides: TGCAGTGCTAGAGTTCCGGGATCCAGGTGGGAGGCCCAGTACTTC. Amino acid sequence: CSARVPGSRWEAQYF.

The table lists this clonotype with many counts. The chain couples TRBV20-1 to TRBJ2-7, with TRBD2 identical over 7 bases. J was trimmed by 1 base and V by 2 bases; bases with no gene match: 5. The CDR3 contains 14 residues. Germline V CDR1 and CDR2: DFQATT, SNEGSKA (reference sequence). The CDR3 DNA sequence: TGCAGTGCTAGACACCCTAGCGGTTCCTACGAGCAGTACTTC. Its protein product is CSARHPSGSYEQYF.

In its sample, this clonotype was seen many times. The rearrangement joins TRBV2 to TRBJ2-3; 11 nucleotides match TRBD2. Unmatched junction bases numbered 4, after V lost 5 bases and J lost 0 bases. The CDR3 runs 16 residues. Germline CDR1 reads SNHLY; CDR2 reads FYNNEI. CDR3 nucleotides: TGTGCCAGCAGTAGACTAGCGGGGTCTAGCACAGATACGCAGTATTTT. Protein sequence: CASSRLAGSSTDTQYF. The variable domain in full, with the rest retrieved from reference TRBV2 and TRBJ2-3, is EPEVTQTPSHQVTQMGQEVILRCVPISNHLYFYWYRQILGQKVEFLVSFYNNEISEKSEIFDDQFSVERPDGSNFTLKIRSTKLEDSAMYFCASSRLAGSSTDTQYFGPGTRLTVL.

The chain has TRBV7-9 and TRBJ2-3; 8 positions match TRBD2. CDR1 and CDR2 (germline): SEHNR, FQNEAQ (reference sequence). The CDR3 contains 17 residues. Trimming cost V 1 base and J 3 bases; bases outside gene matches: 9. CDR3: CASSLVPGGAGTDTQYF. The CDR3 DNA is TGTGCCAGCAGCTTAGTTCCCGGGGGGGCCGGGACAGATACGCAGTATTTT.

This clonotype was seen ten or more times. The rearrangement links TRBV29-1 to TRBJ1-2, with 7 bases aligning to TRBD1. V lost 4 bases, J lost 1 base, and 3 bases stayed unmatched. The CDR3 length is 13 residues. CDR1 is SQVTM, CDR2 ANQGSEA, per germline. CDR3 DNA: TGCAGCGTTGCCGGGGACAGTAACTATGGCTACACCTTC. Translated: CSVAGDSNYGYTF.

This clonotype showed up just a few times. The rearrangement joins TRBV5-6 to TRBJ1-5; D is possibly TRBD1 (5 bases). The CDR3 totals 15 residues. The ends were cut back, 3 bases at V and 4 bases at J, with 14 bases in the middle. CDR1 and CDR2 (germline): SGHDT, YYEEEE. The CDR3 sequence: CASSSGTILNQPQHF. The CDR3 coding sequence is TGTGCCAGCAGCTCTGGGACTATACTAAATCAGCCCCAGCATTTT.

This clonotype appeared many times. The chain couples TRBV4-1 to TRBJ2-1; no clear D. The CDR3 extends over 12 amino acids. Trimming shortened V by 2 bases and J by 4 bases, and 3 bases separated the two germline ends. CDR1 MGHRA and CDR2 YSYEKL come from the germline V gene. The CDR3 nucleotides read TGCGCCAGCAGCCAAAAGTACAATGAGCAGTTCTTC. Protein: CASSQKYNEQFF.

This clonotype was seen at least ten times. The V call is TRBV29-1, the J call TRBJ1-1; D unclear. The CDR3 has 12 residues. V gave up 7 bases and J gave up 1 base, with 10 bases separating them. Per the germline V gene, CDR1 is SQVTM and CDR2 is ANQGSEA. The CDR3 is CSAGRRNTEAFF. The CDR3 bases are TGCAGCGCCGGACGGAGGAACACTGAAGCTTTCTTT. The full variable domain, its missing parts supplied by reference TRBV29-1 and TRBJ1-1, is SAVISQKPSRDICQRGTSLTIQCQVDSQVTMMFWYRQQPGQSLTLIATANQGSEATYESGFVIDKFPISRPNLTFSTLTVSNMSPEDSSIYLCSAGRRNTEAFFGQGTRLTVV.

This clonotype has ten or more counts. This chain uses TRBV28 with TRBJ1-2; D is ambiguous. The germline V gene has CDR1 MDHEN and CDR2 SYDVKM. The V and J ends lost 2 bases and 4 bases respectively, with 8 bases between them. The CDR3 has 13 residues. CDR3: CASSLHHGYGYTF. The CDR3 nucleotides read TGTGCCAGCAGTTTACACCACGGCTATGGCTACACCTTC.

This clonotype was found many times. Mismatch with germline at one junction end may stem from a read error. The gene calls are TRBV7-7 and TRBJ2-1, with 7 bases fitting TRBD1. The CDR3 spans 15 residues. Germline CDR1 and CDR2: SSHAT and FNYEAQ (reference sequence). The CDR3: CASSLGQVSYNEQFF. CDR3 DNA sequence: TGTGCTAGCAGCTTAGGACAGGTGTCCTACAATGAGCAGTTCTTC. Full variable domain (missing parts from reference TRBV7-7 and TRBJ2-1): GAGVSQSPRYKVTKRGQDVTLRCDPISSHATLYWYQQALGQGPEFLTYFNYEAQPDKSGLPSDRFSAERPEGSISTLTIQRTEQRDSAMYRCASSLGQVSYNEQFFGPGTRLTVL.

V usage is TRBV6-2 or TRBV6-3 and J usage is TRBJ2-7; 8 nucleotides match TRBD1. Germline CDR1 and CDR2: MNHEY and SVGEGT. This CDR3 region has 17 residues. V trimming: 0 bases; J trimming: 6 bases; junction bases outside the gene matches: 13. DNA for the CDR3: TGTGCCAGCAGTTACTCAACCCGGACAGGGCGGCCATCCGAGCAGTACTTC. This gives the protein CASSYSTRTGRPSEQYF.

The gene calls are TRBV6-1 and TRBJ2-1, with 9 bases lining up with TRBD1. The CDR3 spans 15 residues. Trimming cost V 8 bases and J 7 bases; bases outside gene matches: 12. CDR1 and CDR2 (germline): MNHNS, SASEGT. The CDR3 DNA follows: TGTGCCAGCCACCGGGTGAGGACAGGGGTTAATGAGCAGTTCTTC. This encodes CASHRVRTGVNEQFF.